A selection of T cell receptor beta chains follows, all from one sample in a study of a mutant IDH1 vaccine in newly diagnosed glioma. The repertoire was sequenced with immunoSEQ multiplex PCR; TCRdb's copy has only in-frame clones and lacks some. The data contain about 54,000 clones, about four fifths of them singletons. These receptors have no identified antigens. Source: PBMCs, taken from a glioma patient whose treatment included an IDH1 peptide vaccine. Every receptor here comes from a middle-aged man with glioma. Both conserved end residues are part of each CDR3. D genes are given only for firm matches. Some rows mark clone size as missing; the rest say once, few, many or name a class of expanded clone.

J | length | V | D | size | DNA | CDR3
TRBJ2-7 | 11 | TRBV5-4 | . | . | TGTGCCAGCAGCTTGGGAAACGAGCAGTACTTC | CASSLGNEQYF
TRBJ2-5 | 12 | TRBV6-5 | . | . | TGTGCCAGTAAACAGGGAGGGGAGACCCAGTACTTC | CASKQGGETQYF
TRBJ2-2 | 15 | TRBV11-2 | . | . | TGTGCCAGCAGCACGGACGGCGGCAACACCGGGGAGCTGTTTTTT | CASSTDGGNTGELFF
TRBJ2-7 | 14 | TRBV6-4 | . | medium-sized | TGTGCCAGCACCAGGGAACCCGGGTCGGACGAGCAGTACTTC | CASTREPGSDEQYF
TRBJ1-6 | 18 | TRBV30 | . | few | TGTGCCTGGAGTGTGGGTTTGTCGGGGGGAAACTATAATTCACCCCTCCACTTT | CAWSVGLSGGNYNSPLHF
TRBJ1-6 | 14 | TRBV9 | . | medium-sized | TGTGCCTCCCAACCGGGACCAAATAATTCACCCCTCCACTTT | CASQPGPNNSPLHF
TRBJ2-5 | 14 | TRBV18 | . | . | TGTGCCAGCTCAACCATTGCCCGTGAGGAGACCCAGTACTTC | CASSTIAREETQYF
TRBJ2-3 | 16 | TRBV5-1 | TRBD1 | . | TGCGCCAGCAGCAGGACAGGGGGCTGGGACGGAGATACGCAGTATTTT | CASSRTGGWDGDTQYF
TRBJ1-6 | 18 | TRBV5-1 | TRBD1 | . | TGCGCCAGCAGCTTGGGGGGACAGGGGGCAGACTCAAATTCACCCCTCCACTTT | CASSLGGQGADSNSPLHF
TRBJ1-2 | 13 | TRBV14 | TRBD1 | . | TGTGCCAGCAGCGATGGACAGGGTTTGGGCTACACCTTC | CASSDGQGLGYTF
TRBJ1-3 | 17 | TRBV9 | TRBD1 | . | TGTGCCAGCAGCGTAGCTGGGGACAGGGGCTCTGGAAACACCATATATTTT | CASSVAGDRGSGNTIYF
TRBJ2-3 | 13 | TRBV6-5 | . | . | TGTGCCAGCAGTTGGTCGTGGACAGATACGCAGTATTTT | CASSWSWTDTQYF
TRBJ2-3 | 11 | TRBV25-1 | . | . | TGTGCCAGCACCTCTGGAGATACGCAGTATTTT | CASTSGDTQYF
TRBJ1-6 | 16 | TRBV2 | TRBD1 | few | TGTGCCAGCAGCCGAGACCGACAGGGGCGTAATTCACCCCTCCACTTT | CASSRDRQGRNSPLHF
TRBJ1-2 | 14 | TRBV6-4 | TRBD1 | . | TGTGCCAGCAGGCGCGGGACAGGGGACTATGGCTACACCTTC | CASRRGTGDYGYTF
TRBJ2-5 | 14 | TRBV7-2 | . | once | TGTGCCAGCAGCTTCTCCGGGACCCAAGAGACCCAGTACTTC | CASSFSGTQETQYF
TRBJ1-5 | 14 | TRBV18 | . | . | TGTGCCAGCTCACCAAAACGACAGTATCAGCCCCAGCATTTT | CASSPKRQYQPQHF
TRBJ1-1 | 14 | TRBV6-6 | . | . | TGTGCCAGCAGTCGCACGGGGTTGAACACTGAAGCTTTCTTT | CASSRTGLNTEAFF
TRBJ1-1 | 13 | TRBV7-9 | TRBD1 | once | TGTGCCAGCAGCCCAGGGGACAGCGTCCTTGACTTCTTT | CASSPGDSVLDFF
TRBJ1-4 | 16 | TRBV5-1 | TRBD1 | . | TGCGCCAGCAGCTTTGGACCGGGACAGGGGGATGAAAAACTGTTTTTT | CASSFGPGQGDEKLFF
TRBJ1-1 | 13 | TRBV6-5 | . | . | TGTGCCAGCTCAACAGGGACGAACACTGAAGCTTTCTTT | CASSTGTNTEAFF
TRBJ2-3 | 13 | TRBV9 | . | . | TGTGCCAGCAGCCCGGGGACCACAGATACGCAGTATTTT | CASSPGTTDTQYF
TRBJ1-2 | 15 | TRBV5-4 | . | . | TGTGCCAGCAGCCCCCCGGGGCAGCCCCTCTATGGCTACACCTTC | CASSPPGQPLYGYTF
TRBJ1-4 | 14 | TRBV7-9 | TRBD1 | . | TGTGCCAGCAGTCCCGGGACAGAAGATGAAAAACTGTTTTTT | CASSPGTEDEKLFF
TRBJ2-2 | 16 | TRBV19 | TRBD2 | . | TGTGCCAGTAGAACGGGGACTATCTCGAACACCGGGGAGCTGTTTTTT | CASRTGTISNTGELFF
TRBJ1-1 | 13 | TRBV6-5 | . | few | TGTGCCAGCAGTTACTGGGGGAACACTGAAGCTTTCTTT | CASSYWGNTEAFF
TRBJ1-5 | 16 | TRBV6-1 | . | . | TGTGCCAGCAGTGAAGGAACCATTTATAGCAATCAGCCCCAGCATTTT | CASSEGTIYSNQPQHF
TRBJ2-3 | 15 | TRBV5-1 | TRBD2 | . | TGCGCCAGCAGTTCCGGGACTAGCGGGATCGATACGCAGTATTTT | CASSSGTSGIDTQYF
TRBJ1-2 | 14 | TRBV5-1 | . | . | TGCGCCAGCAGCTTGGCCGAGGGGAACTATGGCTACACCTTC | CASSLAEGNYGYTF
TRBJ1-5 | 12 | TRBV2 | . | . | TGTGCCAGCAAGGTCCGGGATCAGCCCCAGCATTTT | CASKVRDQPQHF
TRBJ1-1 | 11 | TRBV20-1 | . | . | TGCAGTCCCGAGGGTAACACTGAAGCTTTCTTT | CSPEGNTEAFF
TRBJ1-4 | 16 | TRBV5-1 | . | . | TGCGCCAGCAGCAAACATGGGACCCCTAAAGGTGAAAAACTGTTTTTT | CASSKHGTPKGEKLFF
TRBJ2-1 | 14 | TRBV4-1 | . | . | TGCGCCAGCAGCCAAGGGGGGCCTTACAATGAGCAGTTCTTC | CASSQGGPYNEQFF
TRBJ2-5 | 14 | TRBV9 | TRBD1 | . | TGTGCCAGCAGCGCGCGACAGGGGAGAGGGACCCAGTACTTC | CASSARQGRGTQYF
TRBJ1-6 | 14 | TRBV4-1 | TRBD1 | . | TGCGCCAGCGCACCGGGACAGGCGAATTCCCCCCTCCACTTT | CASAPGQANSPLHF
TRBJ2-5 | 11 | TRBV30 | . | . | TGTGCCTGGAGCCAACACCCGATCCAGTACTTC | CAWSQHPIQYF
TRBJ2-7 | 12 | TRBV7-9 | . | once | TGTGCCAGCAGCTGGGGGGCCTACGAGCAGTACTTC | CASSWGAYEQYF
TRBJ2-5 | 12 | TRBV18 | . | once | TGTGCCAGCTCGAACCAGGAAGAGACCCAGTACTTC | CASSNQEETQYF
TRBJ1-5 | 15 | TRBV5-5 | TRBD1 | . | TGTGCCAGCAGCGGCAGGGACAGGGGGGCTCAGCCCCAGCATTTT | CASSGRDRGAQPQHF
TRBJ1-6 | 15 | TRBV9 | . | many | TGTGCCAGCAGCCTAGGGACGGAAGGAAATTCACCCCTCCACTTT | CASSLGTEGNSPLHF
TRBJ1-6 | 13 | TRBV7-7 | . | once | TGTGCCAGCACCCTTAGGCCCGATTCACCCCTCCACTTT | CASTLRPDSPLHF
TRBJ1-1 | 15 | TRBV7-9 | . | . | TGTGCCAGCAGCCCCACAGGAGGGGTTGGGACTGAAGCTTTCTTT | CASSPTGGVGTEAFF
TRBJ2-1 | 15 | TRBV19 | . | . | TGTGCCAGCCGCCGGGGCGGGGTTAGCTACAATGAGCAGTTCTTC | CASRRGGVSYNEQFF
TRBJ1-1 | 13 | TRBV10-3 | . | few | TGTGCCATCAGTGGAGGGGGGACCGATGAAGCTTTCTTT | CAISGGGTDEAFF
TRBJ1-4 | 15 | TRBV9 | . | . | TGTGCCAGCAGCCCAACGACAGACGTAGGCGAAAAACTGTTTTTT | CASSPTTDVGEKLFF
TRBJ1-2 | 14 | TRBV7-2 | . | medium-sized | TGTGCCAGCAGCTTAGGATTTAAGGGCTATGGCTACACCTTC | CASSLGFKGYGYTF
TRBJ2-3 | 16 | TRBV27 | . | . | TGTGCCAGCAGTTTATCGGACAGAGACAGCACAGATACGCAGTATTTT | CASSLSDRDSTDTQYF
TRBJ1-6 | 14 | TRBV7-9 | . | . | TGTGCCAGCAGCCCCAGGGTAACTCATTCACCCCTCCACTTT | CASSPRVTHSPLHF
TRBJ2-1 | 16 | TRBV5-1 | TRBD2 | once | TGCGCCAGCAGCTCTCAATTAGCGGGGGCCTACAATGAGCAGTTCTTC | CASSSQLAGAYNEQFF
TRBJ2-7 | 16 | TRBV10-2 | . | . | TGCGCCAGCAGTGCTTACCATGGGGGTTATACCTACGAGCAGTACTTC | CASSAYHGGYTYEQYF
TRBJ1-1 | 12 | TRBV5-4 | . | . | TGTGCCAGCAGCAATAAGAACACTGAAGCTTTCTTT | CASSNKNTEAFF
TRBJ1-4 | 14 | TRBV5-1 | TRBD1 | . | TGCGCCAGCAGCATCGGACAGGGCTCCGAAAAACTGTTTTTT | CASSIGQGSEKLFF
TRBJ2-1 | 14 | TRBV2 | TRBD1 | few | TGTGCCAGCAGTAGCCACAGGGGGAACAATGAGCAGTTCTTC | CASSSHRGNNEQFF
TRBJ1-2 | 13 | TRBV6-1 | . | . | TGTGCCGGCGGACGGCTTCAAAACTATGGCTACACCTTC | CAGGRLQNYGYTF
TRBJ2-7 | 13 | TRBV5-1 | . | . | TGCGCCAGCAGCTTGGCGCGCGGCTACGAGCAGTACTTC | CASSLARGYEQYF
TRBJ2-7 | 12 | TRBV29-1 | . | . | TGCAGCGTTGAACAGGCCAACTCAAGGCAGTACTTC | CSVEQANSRQYF
TRBJ1-2 | 14 | TRBV2 | . | . | TGTGCCAGCAGTGAAAACGGCGGAAACTATGGCTACACCTTC | CASSENGGNYGYTF
TRBJ1-2 | 15 | TRBV12-5 | . | . | TGTGCTAGTGGTTTGGTAACGGGGTTAAGGGATGGCTACACCTTC | CASGLVTGLRDGYTF
TRBJ1-6 | 14 | TRBV4-2 | . | . | TGTGCCAGCAGCCAATACAGGAATAATTCACCCCTCCACTTT | CASSQYRNNSPLHF
TRBJ1-2 | 14 | TRBV15 | TRBD1 | . | TGTGCCACCAGCAGAGACCTACAGGGGACTGGCTACACCTTC | CATSRDLQGTGYTF